The rows below give T cell receptor beta chains drawn from one sample of a study of CD8 T cells in Susac syndrome. TCRdb re-called the immunoSEQ multiplex PCR reads through MiXCR, storing one row per CDR3 protein. The sample comprises 300,000 or so distinct CDR3 sequences, roughly nine tenths of which are singletons, and over 0.065% rests with the top ten. The sequenced sample was CD4+ T cells from PBMCs. All receptors come from a human donor with multiple sclerosis. CDR3s include the opening cysteine and the closing phenylalanine or tryptophan. A D gene is named only where the DNA matches it firmly. The listing skips clone size in some rows; elsewhere it reads once, few, many or a size class.

.	TRBJ2-3	16	TRBV4-3	TRBD2	TGCGCCAGCAGCTCCGAAGCGACTAGCATACCTTATACGCAGTATTTT	CASSSEATSIPYTQYF
.	TRBJ2-3	15	TRBV4-1	TRBD1	TGCGCCAGCAGCCAAGCCTACCAGGGGACAGATACGCGGTATTTT	CASSQAYQGTDTRYF
.	TRBJ2-6	16	TRBV6-1	.	TGTGCCAGCAGTGAGCTTTCTACCTCTGGGGCCAACGTCCTGACTTTC	CASSELSTSGANVLTF
.	TRBJ2-1	17	TRBV30	TRBD2	TGTGCCTGGAGTGGACAGGTTAGCGGGAGTTCCTACAATGAGCAGTTCTTC	CAWSGQVSGSSYNEQFF
.	TRBJ2-5	16	TRBV5-1	.	TGCGCCAGCAGCTACCGAGGGGGGGTCTACCAAGAGACCCAGTACTTC	CASSYRGGVYQETQYF
.	TRBJ2-7	12	TRBV5-1	.	TGCGCCAGCTATGAAGTGCCCTACGAGCAGTACTTC	CASYEVPYEQYF
.	TRBJ2-5	15	TRBV9	TRBD1	TGTGCCAGCAGCGCCCAAACAGGGGAAACAGAGACCCAGTACTTC	CASSAQTGETETQYF
.	TRBJ2-2	16	TRBV29-1	TRBD1	TGCAGCGTATGGACAGGGTCAACCTTTGTCACCGGGGAGCTGTTTTTT	CSVWTGSTFVTGELFF
once	TRBJ1-1	13	TRBV19	.	TGTGCCAGTGAACAGGTGGTGGGCACTGAAGCTTTCTTT	CASEQVVGTEAFF
once	TRBJ2-7	16	TRBV29-1	TRBD2	TGCAGCGCCCGAGGGACTAGCGGGAGGAGAAGGAACGAGCAGTACTTC	CSARGTSGRRRNEQYF
.	TRBJ2-2	16	TRBV19	TRBD2	TGTGCCAGTAGTAGGGGACTAGCGGGGGACACCGGGGAGCTGTTTTTT	CASSRGLAGDTGELFF
once	TRBJ1-5	15	TRBV24-1	.	TGTGCCACCAGTGACCCGGGACATCCCAATCAGCCCCAGCATTTT	CATSDPGHPNQPQHF
.	TRBJ2-4	14	TRBV27	.	TGTGCCAGCAGTTTGGGGCAGGGCGCGGACATTCAGTACTTC	CASSLGQGADIQYF
.	TRBJ1-3	13	TRBV28	.	TGTGCCAGCAGCCGCCTCCTTGGAAACACCATATATTTT	CASSRLLGNTIYF
.	TRBJ2-1	15	TRBV20-1	TRBD2	TGCAGTGCTGTAAGCGGGAGGAGGATCAACAATGAGCAGTTCTTC	CSAVSGRRINNEQFF
.	TRBJ1-5	13	TRBV3-1	.	TGTGCCAGCAGCGCCGGACCCTATCAGCCCCAGCATTTT	CASSAGPYQPQHF
.	TRBJ1-1	14	TRBV15	.	TGTGCCACCAGCCGAAATATGGACGGGGGGGAAGCTTTCTTT	CATSRNMDGGEAFF
.	TRBJ2-3	16	TRBV11-2	TRBD2	TGTGCCAGCAGCTCGGGGACTAGCGGTTACACAGATACGCAGTATTTT	CASSSGTSGYTDTQYF
.	TRBJ2-1	14	TRBV30	.	TGTGCCTCCTTCTTTGGGGGGTCCAATAGTGAGCAGTTCTTC	CASFFGGSNSEQFF
.	TRBJ1-6	15	TRBV7-9	.	TGTGCCAGCAGCTCCCTAGGACGGATTAATTCACCCCTCCACTTT	CASSSLGRINSPLHF
.	TRBJ2-3	15	TRBV7-2	.	TGTGCCAGCAGCTTTTCTGGGACCGTCACAGATACGCAGTATTTT	CASSFSGTVTDTQYF
.	TRBJ2-2	15	TRBV29-1	.	TGCAGCGTTGAAGACTTGGAATTGAACACCGGGGAGCTGTTTTTT	CSVEDLELNTGELFF
.	TRBJ2-6	19	TRBV7-2	TRBD1	TGTGCCAGCAGCCGACTTGGGACAGTGGGAAGGGGTGGGGCCAACGTCCTGACTTTC	CASSRLGTVGRGGANVLTF
.	TRBJ2-1	16	TRBV6-6	TRBD2	TGTGCCAGCAGTTACCGGCCCTCGGGACTAGCCGGGGAGCAGTTCTTC	CASSYRPSGLAGEQFF
.	TRBJ2-3	14	TRBV19	.	TGTGCCAGTAGTACCTTAGGGGGGCGGAATACGCAGTATTTT	CASSTLGGRNTQYF
.	TRBJ2-1	15	TRBV7-2	TRBD2	TGTGCCAGCAGCTTAGGGGCGGGAGGGCCGTTTGAGCAGTTCTTC	CASSLGAGGPFEQFF
.	TRBJ2-3	14	TRBV30	TRBD2	TGTGCCGGGAGAGCGGGGGGGCCAACAGATACGCAGTATTTT	CAGRAGGPTDTQYF
once	TRBJ1-2	11	TRBV29-1	.	TGCAGCGTTGAGGACAACTATGGCTACACCTTC	CSVEDNYGYTF
.	TRBJ2-5	17	TRBV4-1	.	TGCGCCAGCAGCCAAGGGAGGAATGCGGTGGATCAAGAGACCCAGTACTTC	CASSQGRNAVDQETQYF
.	TRBJ2-5	15	TRBV6-1	.	TGTGCCAGCAGTCCCCAACCGACAGAAAAAGAGACCCAGTACTTC	CASSPQPTEKETQYF
.	TRBJ2-7	17	TRBV5-6	TRBD1	TGTGCCAGCAGCCCGGAGGGGGACAGGGGCCCCAACTACGAGCAGTACTTC	CASSPEGDRGPNYEQYF
.	TRBJ2-3	17	TRBV5-6	TRBD2	TGTGCCAGCACCCCCTTTGGTACTAGCGGAGACCCAGATACGCAGTATTTT	CASTPFGTSGDPDTQYF
.	TRBJ2-1	16	TRBV4-1	TRBD2	TGCGCCAGCAGCCAAGTCGCCGGGACTAGCGGGAGGGCCTTGTTCTTC	CASSQVAGTSGRALFF
.	TRBJ1-6	14	TRBV20-1	TRBD1	TGCAGTGCTAGCGCGACAGGGAGGAACTCACCCCTCCACTTT	CSASATGRNSPLHF
.	TRBJ2-1	16	TRBV12-3/TRBV12-4	TRBD1	TGTGCCAGCAGTTCCACCGGGACAGGAAAATGGGGTGAGCAGTTCTTC	CASSSTGTGKWGEQFF
few	TRBJ2-7	12	TRBV2	TRBD2	TGTGCCACCGGGGGGAGCTCCTACGAGCAGTACTTC	CATGGSSYEQYF
.	TRBJ2-5	14	TRBV6-1	.	TGTGCCGGGGCTCGGGGGCTGCTTAGGGAGACCCAGTACTTC	CAGARGLLRETQYF